Here is one T cell receptor beta chain with its context. The antigen it recognizes is unknown. No base qualities exist here, and no much larger clone lies one base off it. The cohort was made up of approximately 670 healthy bone marrow donors. At the time of sampling, every cohort member was nominally healthy, though immune exposures that went unrecorded were likely present. The donor was CMV seropositive and was included in the group of about 290 seropositive cohort members. A peripheral blood sample was collected from each donor, and TCR beta sequencing was performed on peripheral blood mononuclear cells. The Qiagen DNeasy Blood Extraction Kit was used to extract genomic DNA from the blood cell samples. Libraries came from the immunoSEQ multiplex PCR assay. The multiplex PCR relied on a mix of 60 forward primers for TCR Vbeta segments and 13 reverse primers for TCR Jbeta segments. The CDR3 region of rearranged TCR beta genes was amplified from genomic DNA with a multiplex PCR assay. The Illumina HiSeq System was used to sequence the amplified TCR beta libraries as 87-base-pair reads. For the original study's pipeline: Across the roughly 670 repertoires, a later analysis counted around 80 million unique TCR beta chains, about 10 million of which were shared by at least two donors. A nearest-neighbor algorithm error-corrected the raw reads and collapsed the reads into unique sequences, merging closely related sequences to remove PCR and sequencing errors. To assign V, D and J gene segments, CDR3 sequences were aligned to IMGT reference sequences. Each retained sequence needed at least a six-nucleotide match to both a V gene segment and a J gene segment. A rearrangement counted as productive if the CDR3 had no stop codons and remained in frame with V and J, and every other rearrangement counted as non-productive. Following IMGT convention, CDR3 was defined as the stretch from the second conserved V-encoded cysteine up to the conserved J-encoded phenylalanine. Sequences without an unambiguous match to a single V gene segment were excluded from the earlier analysis of 450 to 750 of the donors. In an earlier analysis of several hundred of the donors, V segments were called functional above 56.7% productive rearrangements and were called segregating when the between-donor standard deviation exceeded 5%. A statistical classification framework was built for diagnosing cytomegalovirus status from the catalog of TCR beta chain sequences. In a later analysis, V and J genes were assigned by comparing TCR nucleotide sequences against IMGT/GENE-DB human TR gene sequences. In a later analysis, CDR3 sequences and most-parsimonious VDJ recombination scenarios were assigned using the TCRdist pipeline. In a later analysis, each TCR beta chain was defined by its CDR3 amino acid sequence together with its V-gene family, and reads without a unique V-gene family were excluded. In a later analysis, approximately 590 highly shared, low-generation-probability nucleotide sequences were removed to address suspected cross-contamination and a sequencing artifact. For each public chain, a later analysis derived a clonal expansion index from normalized ranks of inferred template counts within each repertoire. In a later analysis, generation probabilities were computed with a VDJ recombination model fitted to out-of-frame rearrangements, and the resulting probabilities were checked against IGoR. In a later analysis, TCR-TCR, TCR-HLA and TCR-CMV co-occurrence was scored with hypergeometric tests, and a repertoire-size bias correction was applied to TCR pairs. A later analysis estimated false discovery rates by permuting HLA or CMV assignments 20 times. In a later analysis, co-occurring TCRs were grouped using DBSCAN, and TCRdist sequence similarity was added for clustering within HLA-allele-positive subsets. Repertoires with fewer than 30,000 or more than 120,000 public chains were left out of co-occurrence clustering, as were five repertoires with anomalous nucleotide sharing. Sourced from immuneACCESS, this table was stored by TCRdb with only in-frame sequences that have V and J called. A share of the clones is absent; for the studies checked, an unresolved V gene accounts for under half, and the remainder has no known explanation. V and J calls plus clone size are reproduced from that table; the DNA served to infer D and trimming. This sample comprises about 110,000 clones, approximately 70% of them detected only once. 8.7% of the sample belongs to the ten largest clones.

At the junction V is shortened by 0 bases and J by 9 bases, with 11 bases in between. The CDR3 runs 13 residues from the cysteine to the phenylalanine. Here the CDR3 DNA is all that survives: 39 bases in frame from base 1. The germline V gene sets CDR1 to MNHEY and CDR2 to SVGAGI. The sample is drawn from a study of cytomegalovirus exposure and HLA in healthy donors (dated by TCRdb to the late 2010s). In the study overall: An earlier analysis of several hundred of the donors reported approximately 270 Gb of sequence data and 117 million unique TCR beta sequences from 150 million to 200 million T cells. All discovery cohort repertoires had been generated using a single sequencing platform. The study combined high-throughput TCR immunosequencing, statistical association of individual TCRs with disease status, and machine learning to predict cytomegalovirus infection status. In a later analysis, previously published TCR beta repertoires from 550 to 750 donors were re-analyzed and high-resolution HLA genotyping was added so that TCR occurrence patterns could be studied. Roughly 5 DR-DQ haplotypes were handled as single units for association and clustering, since linkage in the cohort was strong. The study was designed to test whether signatures of past pathogen exposure could be identified by cataloging public T cell receptors. In an earlier analysis of 550 to 700 of the donors, high-throughput TCR beta sequencing was used to judge whether each TCR beta V gene segment behaved as functional or pseudogenic. Both class I and class II loci were covered by HLA typing, at four-digit resolution. Using immunosequencing, the study profiled T cell repertoires from 550 to 750 subjects and related those repertoires to cytomegalovirus serostatus. Alongside the repertoire data, information on donor age, sex, ethnicity and CMV serostatus was compiled. The later analysis used no new phenotypic data to find candidate immune exposures, relying instead on TCR beta sequences and their occurrence across donors. The genetic ancestry cluster associated with self-reported Caucasian donors included around four fifths of the 350 to 500 genotyped donors. Among about 360 genotyped donors of the cohort, an average of around 240,000 unique TCR beta nucleotide sequences were sequenced per donor, around 20% of them non-productive. An early release that covered some 630 HLA-typed donors contained approximately 300 gigabases of sequencing data and 65 million to 100 million unique TCR sequences. In addition to the first cohort of roughly 700 subjects, a separate validation cohort of some 120 different subjects was used. Genome-wide SNP genotypes for about 55% of the roughly 670 donors were used in a later genetic analysis, which treated that subset as a discovery cohort. Typing coverage varied by locus: 629-630 donors for A, B, C, DRB1 and DQB1; roughly 560 for DQA1; approximately 610 for DPA1; more than 450 for DPB1. Results and caveats for the whole study, not just this receptor: Several of the top co-occurrence clusters appeared to be linked to parvovirus B19, influenza, CMV and Epstein-Barr virus, according to a later analysis. Across donors, most TCR sequences were observed very rarely, whereas some public TCRs were present in many individuals. Cytomegalovirus status was reported to be diagnosed by the classifier with high specificity and sensitivity in both the original and validation cohorts. A later analysis found that TCR association rates varied across HLA loci, with DRB1 alleles showing the most associated TCRs and HLA-C alleles the fewest. A later analysis found that HLA-associated TCR beta chains were more clonally expanded and had lower generation probabilities than equally common non-associated chains. In this cohort, only TCR beta chains were sequenced, and detectable features were limited by the absence of alpha or paired-chain data. Because some donors lacked HLA typing at each locus, the association tests relied only on the typed subset. At a false discovery rate of 0.05, a later analysis linked roughly 17,000 TCR beta sequences to specific HLA alleles. In the study, 150 to 200 TCR beta chains were listed as associated with cytomegalovirus. A further reported finding was that TCR beta sequences accurately predicted the HLA-A and HLA-B alleles for most subjects in the first cohort. Assigning TCR associations to individual alleles was difficult when HLA alleles, especially DR and DQ, strongly co-occurred. Three of the identified cytomegalovirus-associated TCR beta chains were confirmed in vitro to be specific for cytomegalovirus antigens. Linkage disequilibrium might explain the correlated functional status among segregating V segments, but an unknown experimental factor could not be excluded. Sequencing depth was assumed to be roughly uniform across donors in the presence/absence analyses, though that assumption may not hold. According to a later genetic analysis, donors in an Asian-associated ancestry cluster had fewer N-insertions in productive TCRs than the roughly 660-donor mean. V-gene and J-gene trimming of TCR beta chains was associated with a missense DCLRE1C variant in a later genetic analysis, and the association was replicated in an independent cohort. A cluster of highly shared sequence variants was judged likely to represent a technical artifact of the sequencing pipeline. Some IMGT-functional V segments, including TRBV6-2 and TRBV6-3, could not be distinguished by the 87-base-pair reads and were therefore excluded. It was suggested by the authors that the approach could potentially be generalized to other disease states and immunological phenotypes. An earlier analysis of 587 of the donors showed that most TCR beta V segments appeared in productive rearrangements either about 90% or about 30% of the time, which broadly matched IMGT annotations. Because counts were too low, 15 to 20 rarely observed V segments, including chromosome 9 orphons, were excluded from the earlier analysis of fewer than 650 of the donors. Immune exposure information for the cohort was limited to CMV serostatus. According to a later analysis, most CMV-associated TCR beta chains appeared to be HLA-restricted, and the HLA associations seemed to be driven largely by CMV exposure.

This TCR derives from a young man in good health and CMV-seropositive. Sequencing was performed on PBMCs. The chain uses TRBV6-5 and TRBJ2-5; the D region possibly corresponds to TRBD2 (6 bases align). Here the CDR3 is given as CASSYSGEDSQYF. The sequenced DNA: TGTGCCAGCAGTTACTCGGGGGAGGATTCCCAGTACTTC.